The TCR beta chain under discussion was sequenced for a study of control samples from healthy donors and cancer patients. Generated by immunoSEQ multiplex PCR, the TCRdb table keeps only in-frame clones and is missing some. The top ten hold approximately 8% of the sample, which has some 130,000 clones, roughly nine tenths seen once. The V gene's germline CDR1 is MNHEY and CDR2 SVGAGI. Trimming took 0 bases from V and 0 from J, leaving 6 bases between them. The CDR3 sequence is 15 residues long. This sequence originates from a middle-aged man with head and neck cancer. The chain is built from TRBV6-5 and TRBJ1-5; tentative D call: TRBD1 (5 bases). Sequencing used PBMCs. The CDR3 is CASSYSRDSNQPQHF. CDR3 in DNA: TGTGCCAGCAGTTACTCCAGGGATAGCAATCAGCCCCAGCATTTT.